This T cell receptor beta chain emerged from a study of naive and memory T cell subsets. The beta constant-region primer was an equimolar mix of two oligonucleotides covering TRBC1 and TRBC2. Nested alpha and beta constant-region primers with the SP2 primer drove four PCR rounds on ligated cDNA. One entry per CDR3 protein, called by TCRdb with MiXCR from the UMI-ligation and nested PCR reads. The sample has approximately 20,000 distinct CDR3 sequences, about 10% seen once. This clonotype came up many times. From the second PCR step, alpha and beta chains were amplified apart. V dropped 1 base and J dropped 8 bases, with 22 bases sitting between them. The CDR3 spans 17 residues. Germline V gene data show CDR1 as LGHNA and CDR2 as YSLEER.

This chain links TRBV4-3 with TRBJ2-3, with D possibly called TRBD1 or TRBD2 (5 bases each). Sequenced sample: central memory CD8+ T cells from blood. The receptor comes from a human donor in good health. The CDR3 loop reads CASSQGSWGSSAVTQYF. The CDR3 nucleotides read TGCGCCAGCAGCCAAGGGTCTTGGGGGAGTTCAGCCGTTACGCAGTATTTT.